This T cell receptor beta chain was profiled in a study of blood T cells in healthy people across ages. Turning to the study itself: Roughly one uniquely barcoded beta molecule per two T cells was captured. Study results and limitations: Strongly correlated with naive T cell percentage was TCR beta diversity.

The second PCR ran roughly 7 to 12 cycles with a sample-barcoded 5' primer and J-beta primers. TCRdb re-called the 5' RACE reads with MiXCR, one entry per CDR3 protein. The sample lists some 1.8 million distinct CDR3 sequences, roughly two fifths seen once, with roughly 24% in the top ten. The V and J ends lost 2 bases and 0 bases respectively, with 14 bases between them. This CDR3 has 16 amino acids. Germline loops: CDR1 SGHRS, CDR2 YFSETQ. In regard to this clonotype: Its antigen is currently unknown.

This receptor was obtained from a human donor in good health. Specimen: blood. The chain links TRBV5-1 to TRBJ1-1, with D uncertain. As DNA, the CDR3 is TGCGCCAGCAGCTTCGGTTATAGGGAGGTGAACACTGAAGCTTTCTTT. Amino acid sequence: CASSFGYREVNTEAFF.